These 18 T cell receptor beta chains share one sample of origin, sequenced in a study of blood T cells in healthy people across ages. With a J-beta primer mix and a sample-barcoded 5' primer, a second PCR ran about 6 to 11 cycles. TCRdb analysed the 5' RACE reads with MiXCR anew, one entry per CDR3 protein. In the table there are over 500,000 distinct CDR3 sequences, over 40% of which are singletons. Sequenced: blood. Every receptor here comes from a woman older than 75 in good health.

The chain carries TRBV20-1 and TRBJ2-7; possibly TRBD1 for D (6 bases). The CDR3 spans 17 residues. CDR1 is DFQATT and CDR2 is SNEGSKA in the germline V gene (reference sequence). Trimming cost V 4 bases and J 1 base, with 23 bases left between them. CDR3 DNA sequence: TGCAGTGCTACACCACCGGTTTGGGACACAAAATCCTACGAGCAGTACTTC. This codes for CSATPPVWDTKSYEQYF.

This clonotype was seen at least ten times. CDR3 sequence: CSYQMAPSAYGYTF. DNA of the CDR3: TGCAGTTACCAGATGGCGCCAAGTGCCTATGGCTACACCTTC. The gene calls are TRBV20-1 and TRBJ1-2; D gene unclear. The CDR3 consists of 14 residues. CDR1 is DFQATT, CDR2 SNEGSKA, per germline (reference sequence). The V gene lost 8 bases and the J gene lost 4 bases, with 20 bases spanning the gap.

The rearrangement joins TRBV20-1 to TRBJ2-2, with D maybe TRBD2 (6 bases). The CDR3 is 14 residues long. CDR1 is DFQATT and CDR2 is SNEGSKA in the germline V gene (reference sequence). Trimming cost V 5 bases and J 4 bases, with 14 bases left between them. CDR3 in DNA: TGCAGTGCTTGGGCCGGGAGTAGCACCGGGGAGCTGTTTTTT. It yields the protein CSAWAGSSTGELFF.

This rearrangement joins TRBV5-1 to TRBJ2-1; possible D gene TRBD2, 5 bases. The CDR3 runs to 13 residues. The V gene's germline CDR1 is SGHRS and CDR2 YFSETQ. Trimming shortened V by 4 bases and J by 9 bases, and 14 bases separated the two germline ends. CDR3 DNA sequence: TGCGCCAGCAGCGTGTCGAGGGAAGGTGAGCAGTTCTTC. It codes for CASSVSREGEQFF. The variable domain in full, completed from reference TRBV5-1 and TRBJ2-1, reads KAGVTQTPRYLIKTRGQQVTLSCSPISGHRSVSWYQQTPGQGLQFLFEYFSETQRNKGNFPGRFSGRQFSNSRSEMNVSTLELGDSALYLCASSVSREGEQFFGPGTRLTVL.

This clonotype occurred once. Just one base apart from a much larger clone, this may be a read error. V gene TRBV7-2 combines with J gene TRBJ2-1; 9 nucleotides match TRBD2. The DNA end is a closer match to TRBJ2-7, so the J assignment may be wrong. The CDR3 is 16 amino acids. Germline V gene data show CDR1 as SGHTA and CDR2 as FQGNSA. The CDR3 DNA is TGTGCCAGCAGCCCCTGGCGAGCGGGAGGTTACAATGAGCAGTACTTC. Residues: CASSPWRAGGYNEQYF.

This clonotype was observed once. With a much larger clone just one base away, this may be a read error. The chain uses TRBV6-6 and TRBJ2-3; a possible D gene is TRBD2 (6 bases). In germline, CDR1 is MNHNY, CDR2 SVGAGI (reference sequence). The CDR3 is 14 amino acids. V was trimmed by 5 bases and J by 10 bases, leaving 19 bases between them. CDR3 nucleotide sequence: TGTGCCAGCAGTCAGACTAGTTTACCCGATGCGCAGTATTTT. This codes for CASSQTSLPDAQYF.

This clonotype came up a few times. This chain uses TRBV7-3 with TRBJ1-1; the D is unclear. The CDR3 consists of 13 residues. V lost 5 bases to trimming and J lost 0 bases, with 7 bases between them. The germline CDR1 and CDR2 sequences are SGHTA and FQGTGA. The CDR3 DNA is TGTGCCAGCAGCGACACGGTGAACACTGAAGCTTTCTTT. Its protein is CASSDTVNTEAFF.

The J gene is TRBJ2-7, the V gene TRBV27, with 8 bases identical to TRBD2. J gave up 3 bases and V 2 bases, and 6 bases lay outside the gene matches. The germline V gene encodes CDR1 MNHEY and CDR2 SMNVEV (reference sequence). CDR3 size: 15 residues. DNA of the CDR3: TGTGCCAGCAGTTTAAAACTAGCGGAGGGCTACGAGCAGTACTTC. It is translated as CASSLKLAEGYEQYF.

The genes are TRBV15 and TRBJ2-2; 8 bases match TRBD2. The ends lost 4 bases at V and 4 bases at J; junction bases unmatched: 5. There are 15 residues in the CDR3. Germline lookup yields CDR1 LNHNV and CDR2 YYDKDF (reference sequence). The CDR3 is CATSIPGLVTGELFF. The CDR3 DNA sequence: TGTGCCACCAGCATCCCGGGACTAGTCACCGGGGAGCTGTTTTTT. Looking up the rest from reference TRBV15 and TRBJ2-2 gives the full variable domain: DAMVIQNPRYQVTQFGKPVTLSCSQTLNHNVMYWYQQKSSQAPKLLFHYYDKDFNNEADTPDNFQSRRPNTSFCFLDIRSPGLGDTAMYLCATSIPGLVTGELFFGEGSRLTVL.

This chain links TRBV29-1 with TRBJ2-4; a weak D match, TRBD1 (6 bases). In germline, CDR1 is SQVTM, CDR2 ANQGSEA. V shed 8 bases and J shed 0 bases, with 17 bases lying between them. The CDR3 length is 15 residues. The CDR3 nucleotides are TGCAGCATGGCTTACAGGGCACTAGCCAAAAACATTCAGTACTTC. Its protein is CSMAYRALAKNIQYF.

The chain uses TRBV5-1 and TRBJ1-1; TRBD1 might be the D (6 bases). The CDR3 has 14 residues. Germline values: CDR1 SGHRS, CDR2 YFSETQ. V lost 3 bases to trimming and J lost 5 bases, with 14 bases between them. CDR3 coding DNA: TGCGCCAGCAGCTCGGCCCTCCAGGGGACTGAAGCTTTCTTT. Its protein product is CASSSALQGTEAFF.

This clonotype has a handful of counts. The chain has TRBV9 and TRBJ2-5; 10 bases line up with TRBD2. From germline, CDR1 is SGDLS and CDR2 YYNGEE. The CDR3 spans 15 residues. V was clipped by 0 bases and J by 5 bases; unmatched bases: 4. The CDR3 is CASSVGASGGETQYF. The CDR3 DNA reads as TGTGCCAGCAGCGTAGGGGCTAGCGGGGGCGAGACCCAGTACTTC.

CDR3 sequence: CASSPAGAHNEQYF. The CDR3, as DNA: TGTGCCAGCAGTCCGGCGGGGGCCCACAATGAGCAGTACTTC. The chain combines TRBV6-5 with TRBJ2-5; perhaps TRBD2 as D (7 bases). With 5 bases removed from V and 11 bases from J, the gap between germline ends came to 21 bases. Per germline, CDR1 MNHEY and CDR2 SVGAGI. The CDR3 consists of 14 residues.

The chain carries TRBV20-1 and TRBJ2-3, with 9 bases matching TRBD2. The germline V gene has CDR1 DFQATT and CDR2 SNEGSKA (reference sequence). CDR3 size: 15 residues. Unmatched junction bases numbered 8, after V lost 3 bases and J lost 4 bases. Here the CDR3 DNA reads TGCAGTGCTAGTTTTGTAGCGGGGGACGCAGATACGCAGTATTTT. Translated: CSASFVAGDADTQYF.

This chain connects TRBV10-3 to TRBJ2-7, with a tentative D call TRBD2 (5 bases). Germline values: CDR1 ENHRY, CDR2 SYGVKD. The CDR3 sequence is 11 residues long. The V gene lost 8 bases and the J gene lost 7 bases, with 12 bases spanning the gap. The CDR3 loop reads CAIGGLGEQYF. The CDR3 DNA sequence: TGTGCCATCGGAGGCCTCGGAGAGCAGTACTTC.

The chain has TRBV12-3 or TRBV12-4 and TRBJ1-3, with D tentatively TRBD1 (6 bases). This CDR3 contains 14 residues. V was clipped by 0 bases and J by 3 bases, with 6 bases between them. As DNA, the CDR3 is TGTGCCAGCAGTTTAGCGACAGGTGGAAACACCATATATTTT. Amino acids: CASSLATGGNTIYF.

There are many counts of this clonotype. V is TRBV19 and J is TRBJ1-2, with no clear D. This CDR3 is 12 amino acids long. The ends were cut back, 7 bases at V and 7 bases at J, with 13 bases in the middle. The germline gives CDR1 LNHDA, CDR2 SQIVND (reference sequence). CDR3 in amino acids: CASNGFEGGYTF. The CDR3 coding sequence is TGTGCCAGTAACGGTTTCGAGGGTGGCTACACCTTC.

This clonotype was found a few times. The chain links TRBV5-1 to TRBJ2-1; perhaps TRBD2 as D (7 bases). The V end was cut by 3 bases, the J end by 15 bases, with 16 bases between. The CDR3 runs 12 residues. The germline V gene has CDR1 SGHRS and CDR2 YFSETQ. The CDR3 nucleotides are TGCGCCAGCAGCTCCCTGGGGGGGCCACTGTTCTTC. Protein product: CASSSLGGPLFF.